The 30 T cell receptor beta chains presented below share a single source sample, sequenced in a study of radiation and T cells in renal cell carcinoma. Produced via immunoSEQ multiplex PCR; TCRdb's table is partial and in-frame only. The sample has about 4,300 clones; less than 65% are singletons. Treatment defined: 15 Gy SBRT to primary tumor, nephrectomy 4 weeks later. The sample in question was tumor tissue, obtained from a patient whose treatment included radiotherapy and nephrectomy. The receptors stem from an older woman with renal cell carcinoma.

V is TRBV2 and J is TRBJ2-2; maybe TRBD2 (5 bases). The germline V and J ends were trimmed by 3 bases and 4 bases, with 12 bases remaining between them. In germline, CDR1 is SNHLY, CDR2 FYNNEI. The CDR3 extends over 15 amino acids. Written as DNA, the CDR3 is TGTGCCAGCAGTGACCTGCAGGCGGGCACCGGGGAGCTGTTTTTT. It encodes CASSDLQAGTGELFF. The entire variable domain, with the rest obtained from reference TRBV2 and TRBJ2-2, is as follows: EPEVTQTPSHQVTQMGQEVILRCVPISNHLYFYWYRQILGQKVEFLVSFYNNEISEKSEIFDDQFSVERPDGSNFTLKIRSTKLEDSAMYFCASSDLQAGTGELFFGEGSRLTVL.

Only one count was recorded for this clone. The chain uses TRBV5-1 and TRBJ1-1; no clear D. In germline, CDR1 is SGHRS, CDR2 YFSETQ. The CDR3 consists of 10 residues. Trimming stripped 6 bases from V and 7 bases from J, with 7 bases between. CDR3 bases: TGCGCCAGCACCGTCTTTGAAGCTTTCTTT. Protein product: CASTVFEAFF. Complete variable domain (other parts from reference TRBV5-1 and TRBJ1-1): KAGVTQTPRYLIKTRGQQVTLSCSPISGHRSVSWYQQTPGQGLQFLFEYFSETQRNKGNFPGRFSGRQFSNSRSEMNVSTLELGDSALYLCASTVFEAFFGQGTRLTVV.

The chain combines TRBV6-1 with TRBJ2-4; D is perhaps TRBD1 (5 bases). Deletions cut 2 bases from V and 10 bases from J, with 12 bases between. The CDR3 covers 13 residues. The germline gives CDR1 MNHNS, CDR2 SASEGT. The CDR3 DNA is TGTGCCAGCAGTGAAAGCCCAGGGCTGATTCAGTACTTC. Translation gives CASSESPGLIQYF.

This chain uses TRBV15 with TRBJ2-4; D possibly corresponds to TRBD2 (5 bases). CDR3 length: 15 residues. V lost 5 bases and J lost 5, with 16 bases in between. The germline CDR1 and CDR2 sequences are LNHNV and YYDKDF (reference sequence). This CDR3 reads CATSDGKAAENIQYF. The DNA of the CDR3 is TGTGCCACCAGCGACGGGAAGGCAGCAGAAAACATTCAGTACTTC.

CDR3 coding DNA: TGTGCCAGCAGCCCGGATTCGCTGCGGGAAATCGGGGAGCTGTTTTTT. Translated: CASSPDSLREIGELFF. V gene TRBV5-4 combines with J gene TRBJ2-2, with D possibly TRBD2 on 6 matching bases. Germline V lookup: CDR1 SGHNT, CDR2 YYREEE (reference sequence). The CDR3 runs to 16 residues. V shed 4 bases and J shed 7 bases, with 20 bases lying between them.

The chain joins TRBV2 to TRBJ1-2; 7 nucleotides agree with TRBD1. This CDR3 spans 14 amino acids. V shed 7 bases, J shed 6 bases, and the junction held 11 bases outside the gene matches. CDR1 is SNHLY and CDR2 is FYNNEI in the germline V gene. Here the CDR3 reads CASIWQTGINGYTF. CDR3 nucleotide sequence: TGTGCCAGCATCTGGCAGACAGGGATTAATGGCTACACCTTC.

This chain joins TRBV15 and TRBJ1-1, with D tentatively TRBD1 (5 bases). Trimming removed 1 base at V and 1 base at J, with 13 bases between. The CDR3 is 16 residues long. The germline CDR1 and CDR2 sequences are LNHNV and YYDKDF (reference sequence). The CDR3 is CATSRGAQGGNTEAFF. In DNA form, the CDR3 reads TGTGCCACCAGCAGAGGGGCCCAGGGCGGGAACACTGAAGCTTTCTTT.

In nucleotides, the CDR3 is TGTGCCAGCAGCCGTGGGACTAGCGGGGTCTCCTACGAGCAGTACTTC. It encodes CASSRGTSGVSYEQYF. The rearrangement joins TRBV27 to TRBJ2-7, with 13 bases aligning to TRBD2. CDR3 length: 16 amino acids. With 6 bases clipped from V and 0 bases from J, the junction kept 5 bases outside the gene matches. Germline values: CDR1 MNHEY, CDR2 SMNVEV (reference sequence).

The chain combines TRBV5-1 with TRBJ1-2, with 8 bases matching TRBD1. CDR1 is SGHRS and CDR2 is YFSETQ in the germline V gene. The CDR3 runs to 14 residues. J was trimmed by 7 bases and V by 1 base; bases with no gene match: 6. The CDR3 sequence is CASSLRQGHGGYTF. In DNA, the CDR3 is TGCGCCAGCAGCTTGCGACAGGGGCACGGTGGCTACACCTTC.

V and J are TRBV27 and TRBJ2-2, with 8 bases aligning to TRBD1. Losses at the gene ends were 2 bases for V and 3 bases for J; bases not matched to a gene: 5. CDR1 MNHEY and CDR2 SMNVEV come from the germline V gene (reference sequence). The CDR3 has 16 residues. The CDR3 nucleotides are TGTGCCAGCAGTTTAGGGACAGGAGGGGACACCGGGGAGCTGTTTTTT. Encoded protein: CASSLGTGGDTGELFF.

This clone was detected a few times. The CDR3 region has the DNA TGTGCCAGCTCACCACACAGGGGGCTTGCTAATGAAAAACTGTTTTTT. Its protein product is CASSPHRGLANEKLFF. The chain carries TRBV18 and TRBJ1-4; 9 positions match TRBD1. The germline V gene encodes CDR1 KGHSH and CDR2 LQKENI. This CDR3 comprises 16 residues. Losses at the gene ends were 1 base for V and 3 bases for J; bases not matched to a gene: 3.

This chain uses TRBV11-1 with TRBJ1-1; weak D call: TRBD1 (5 bases). There are 14 residues in the CDR3. The V gene's germline CDR1 is SGHAT and CDR2 FQDESV (reference sequence). The germline V and J ends were trimmed by 4 bases and 5 bases, with 14 bases remaining between them. CDR3 DNA: TGTGCCAGCAGCTCGCGTCAGGGTAAGACTGAAGCTTTCTTT. Its protein is CASSSRQGKTEAFF.

This clone was detected only a few times. V and J are TRBV25-1 and TRBJ1-2; weak D call: TRBD1 (6 bases). The V end lost 3 bases, the J end lost 7 bases, and 18 bases lay between the germline ends. The CDR3 totals 15 residues. Germline lookup yields CDR1 MGHDK and CDR2 SYGVNS. This chain's CDR3 is CASSEVGARAAGYTF. The CDR3 nucleotides are TGTGCCAGCAGTGAGGTGGGGGCGAGAGCTGCTGGCTACACCTTC.

The chain combines TRBV9 with TRBJ1-3; TRBD1 aligns across 9 bases. V gave up 3 bases and J gave up 0 bases; unmatched junction bases: 10. CDR1 is SGDLS, CDR2 YYNGEE, per germline. This CDR3 spans 18 amino acids. In nucleotides, the CDR3 is TGTGCCAGCAGCGCGGCGGGACAGGGACTGAGCTCTGGAAACACCATATATTTT. Translating it yields CASSAAGQGLSSGNTIYF.

The table lists this clone with a few counts. The chain is built from TRBV27 and TRBJ2-7; 8 bases fit TRBD1. CDR1 is MNHEY and CDR2 is SMNVEV in the germline V gene (reference sequence). The CDR3 loop spans 13 amino acids. V trimming: 5 bases; J trimming: 5 bases; junction bases outside the gene matches: 5. The CDR3 DNA reads as TGTGCCAGCAGTATCGGGACAGGTAACGAGCAGTACTTC. Protein sequence: CASSIGTGNEQYF.

The rearrangement links TRBV27 to TRBJ1-4, with D maybe TRBD1 (6 bases). Germline values: CDR1 MNHEY, CDR2 SMNVEV (reference sequence). The CDR3 contains 14 residues. V dropped 2 bases and J dropped 8 bases, with 12 bases sitting between them. CDR3 protein: CASSLDAGDEKLFF. The CDR3 nucleotides are TGTGCCAGCAGTTTAGACGCAGGGGACGAAAAACTGTTTTTT.

The sample holds a few counts of this clone. The V and J genes are TRBV7-2 and TRBJ2-3, with no clear D. CDR3 length: 15 residues. Looked up from germline, CDR1 is SGHTA and CDR2 is FQGNSA. V gave up 1 base and J gave up 4 bases, with 12 bases separating them. The CDR3 region is CASSLDANRPDTQYF. CDR3 sequence (DNA): TGTGCCAGCAGCTTAGACGCCAATAGGCCAGATACGCAGTATTTT.

This clone is judged medium-sized. This chain connects TRBV28 to TRBJ2-5; D is unresolved. The V end was cut by 8 bases, the J end by 1 base, with 5 bases between. In germline, CDR1 is MDHEN, CDR2 SYDVKM. CDR3 length: 11 residues. CDR3 sequence: CASGLQETQYF. Here the CDR3 DNA reads TGTGCCAGCGGTCTCCAAGAGACCCAGTACTTC.

The V gene is TRBV18, the J gene TRBJ1-1, with 8 bases identical to TRBD1. Germline-derived CDR1 and CDR2 are KGHSH and LQKENI. Losses at the gene ends were 2 bases for V and 8 bases for J; bases not matched to a gene: 1. The CDR3 contains 12 residues. CDR3 sequence (DNA): TGTGCCAGCTCACCAAGACAGGGGGAAGCTTTCTTT. It yields the protein CASSPRQGEAFF.

The chain recombines TRBV5-4 with TRBJ2-5; D is uncertain. The CDR3 has 14 residues. The V end lost 0 bases, the J end lost 7 bases, and 13 bases lay between the germline ends. Per germline, CDR1 SGHNT and CDR2 YYREEE (reference sequence). The CDR3 DNA follows: TGTGCCAGCAGCTTGGGTACGGAGATGGGGACCCAGTACTTC. Its protein is CASSLGTEMGTQYF.

In DNA form, the CDR3 reads TGTGCCAGCAGCCAAGATCAGTTAGCGGAGATGACAGATACGCAGTATTTT. Amino acids: CASSQDQLAEMTDTQYF. V gene TRBV5-4 combines with J gene TRBJ2-3, with D possibly matching TRBD2 (6 bases). This CDR3 is built from 17 residues. Trimming shortened V by 4 bases and J by 3 bases, and 21 bases separated the two germline ends. Germline V CDR1 and CDR2: SGHNT, YYREEE (reference sequence).

Concerning this clone: A far larger clone is just one base off, so this is likely a read error. The V and J genes are TRBV5-6 and TRBJ1-1; D unresolved. Germline CDR1 and CDR2: SGHDT and YYEEEE. The V end was cut by 0 bases, the J end by 0 bases, with 6 bases between. CDR3 size: 14 residues. The CDR3 spells CASSLVGMNTEAFF. DNA of the CDR3: TGTGCCAGCAGCTTGGTAGGGATGAACACTGAAGCTTTCTTT.

This clone is termed large. The chain recombines TRBV27 with TRBJ2-5, with D maybe TRBD1 (5 bases). V was shortened by 5 bases and J by 4 bases, with 14 bases between the two germline ends. Germline lookup yields CDR1 MNHEY and CDR2 SMNVEV (reference sequence). The CDR3 extends over 14 amino acids. CDR3 amino acids: CASSPQERSETQYF. In DNA form, the CDR3 reads TGTGCCAGCAGTCCACAGGAGAGGTCAGAGACCCAGTACTTC.

This clone rates as medium-sized. The chain uses TRBV18 and TRBJ1-1; D ambiguous. This CDR3 is built from 13 residues. From germline, CDR1 is KGHSH and CDR2 LQKENI. V was clipped by 1 base and J by 0 bases, with 3 bases between them. CDR3 coding DNA: TGTGCCAGCTCACCACAGCTGAACACTGAAGCTTTCTTT. Protein product: CASSPQLNTEAFF.

The rearrangement uses TRBV5-5 and TRBJ2-7, with D unclear. The CDR3 length is 12 residues. V lost 0 bases and J lost 3, with 4 bases in between. Germline loops: CDR1 SGHKS, CDR2 YYEKEE (reference sequence). The chain's CDR3 is CASSLDRYEQYF. The DNA for the CDR3 is TGTGCCAGCAGCTTGGACCGCTACGAGCAGTACTTC.

The rearrangement links TRBV6-1 to TRBJ1-5, with D perhaps matching TRBD1 (5 bases). The CDR3 contains 16 residues. The germline gives CDR1 MNHNS, CDR2 SASEGT. Deletions cut 2 bases from V and 4 bases from J, with 15 bases between. The CDR3 coding sequence is TGTGCCAGCAGTGAACGACAGACAACAAGTAATCAGCCCCAGCATTTT. Protein: CASSERQTTSNQPQHF.

This clone showed up just a few times. The J gene is TRBJ1-2, the V gene TRBV19; 9 nucleotides align to TRBD1. After removal of 2 bases from V and 2 bases from J, the junction contained 3 bases not matched to a gene. Germline lookup yields CDR1 LNHDA and CDR2 SQIVND (reference sequence). The CDR3 loop spans 15 amino acids. CDR3 DNA sequence: TGTGCCAGTAGTATAACCGGGACAGGGAACTATGGCTACACCTTC. Translation: CASSITGTGNYGYTF.

The gene calls are TRBV5-1 and TRBJ2-5; the D is unclear. V was trimmed by 2 bases and J by 0 bases, leaving 8 bases between them. The germline V gene has CDR1 SGHRS and CDR2 YFSETQ. The CDR3 has 14 amino acids. This chain's CDR3 is CASSLRAYQETQYF. CDR3 DNA sequence: TGCGCCAGCAGCTTAAGAGCGTACCAAGAGACCCAGTACTTC.

This clone is judged medium-sized. The genes are TRBV13 and TRBJ2-2; D is perhaps TRBD1 or TRBD2 (5 bases each). The CDR3 is made up of 12 amino acids. CDR1 is PRHDT and CDR2 is FYEKMQ in the germline V gene (reference sequence). Trimming shortened V by 5 bases and J by 7 bases, and 8 bases separated the two germline ends. The CDR3 bases are TGTGCCAGCAGCGGGGGTCGCGGGGAGCTGTTTTTT. Translated: CASSGGRGELFF.

This clone was seen just once. The chain joins TRBV6-1 to TRBJ2-7; 9 bases map to TRBD1. The length of the CDR3 is 18 residues. CDR1 is MNHNS and CDR2 is SASEGT in the germline V gene. The ends lost 2 bases at V and 1 base at J; junction bases unmatched: 12. CDR3 DNA: TGTGCCAGCAGTGAACCCGCGCACGGGACAGGGATGTCCTACGAGCAGTACTTC. This encodes CASSEPAHGTGMSYEQYF.